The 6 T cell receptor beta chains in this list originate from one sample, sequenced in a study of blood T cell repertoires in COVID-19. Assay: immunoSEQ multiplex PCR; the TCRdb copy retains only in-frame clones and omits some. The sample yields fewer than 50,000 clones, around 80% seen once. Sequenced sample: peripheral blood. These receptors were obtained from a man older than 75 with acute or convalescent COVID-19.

CDR3 amino acids: CASQTSGDEQYF. CDR3 coding DNA: TGTGCCAGCCAGACTAGCGGGGATGAGCAGTACTTC. J is TRBJ2-7 and V is TRBV28, with TRBD2 matching over 11 bases. The germline CDR1 and CDR2 sequences are MDHEN and SYDVKM. The CDR3 totals 12 residues. V shed 8 bases, J shed 7 bases, and the junction held 4 bases outside the gene matches.

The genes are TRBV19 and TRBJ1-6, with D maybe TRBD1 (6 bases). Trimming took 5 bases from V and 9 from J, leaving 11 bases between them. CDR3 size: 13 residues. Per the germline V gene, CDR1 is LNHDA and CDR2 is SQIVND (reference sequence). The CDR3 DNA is TGTGCCAGTAGTCCCAGGGGAGTTTCACCCCTCCACTTT. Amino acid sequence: CASSPRGVSPLHF.

In DNA, the CDR3 is TGTGCCAGCAGTGGGAGGACAGGGGGCAATCAGCCCCAGCATTTT. It is translated as CASSGRTGGNQPQHF. The chain combines TRBV2 with TRBJ1-5; 9 nucleotides match TRBD1. With 4 bases clipped from V and 2 bases from J, the junction kept 3 bases outside the gene matches. The germline V gene has CDR1 SNHLY and CDR2 FYNNEI. The CDR3 length is 15 residues. Supplemented by reference TRBV2 and TRBJ1-5, the full variable domain reads EPEVTQTPSHQVTQMGQEVILRCVPISNHLYFYWYRQILGQKVEFLVSFYNNEISEKSEIFDDQFSVERPDGSNFTLKIRSTKLEDSAMYFCASSGRTGGNQPQHFGDGTRLSIL.

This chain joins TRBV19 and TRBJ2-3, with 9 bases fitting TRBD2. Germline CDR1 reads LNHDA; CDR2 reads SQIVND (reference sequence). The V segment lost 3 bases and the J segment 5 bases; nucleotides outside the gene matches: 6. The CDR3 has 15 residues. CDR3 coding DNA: TGTGCCAGTAGTATCTTAGCGGGAGTGGGAGATACGCAGTATTTT. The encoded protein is CASSILAGVGDTQYF.

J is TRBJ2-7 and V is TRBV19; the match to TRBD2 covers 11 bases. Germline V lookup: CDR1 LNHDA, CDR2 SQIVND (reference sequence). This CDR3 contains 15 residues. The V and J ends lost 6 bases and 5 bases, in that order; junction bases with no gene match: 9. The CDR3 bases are TGTGCCAGTAGCAAGAGACTAGCGGGACAGGACGAGCAGTACTTC. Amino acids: CASSKRLAGQDEQYF. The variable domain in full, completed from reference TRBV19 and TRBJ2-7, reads DGGITQSPKYLFRKEGQNVTLSCEQNLNHDAMYWYRQDPGQGLRLIYYSQIVNDFQKGDIAEGYSVSREKKESFPLTVTSAQKNPTAFYLCASSKRLAGQDEQYFGPGTRLTVT.

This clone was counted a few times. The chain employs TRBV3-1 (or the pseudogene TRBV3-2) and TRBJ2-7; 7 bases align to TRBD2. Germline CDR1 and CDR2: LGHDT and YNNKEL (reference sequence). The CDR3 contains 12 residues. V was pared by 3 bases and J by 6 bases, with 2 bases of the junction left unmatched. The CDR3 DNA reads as TGTGCCAGCAGCCAGGGAGGGTTCGAGCAGTACTTC. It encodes CASSQGGFEQYF.